These T cell receptor beta chains were read from a single sample in a study of blood T cells in healthy people across ages. TCRdb used MiXCR to reprocess the 5' RACE reads, holding one entry per CDR3 protein. Here the sample spans about a million distinct CDR3 sequences, 35% to 40% being singletons. Material: blood. Source of these receptors: a man aged 18 to 30 in good health. Both conserved end residues are part of each CDR3. D genes are given only for firm matches. Clone size appears in some rows only: once, few, many, or a class for an expanded clone.

J | size | V | D | DNA | CDR3
TRBJ2-1 | few | TRBV7-2 | TRBD2 | TGTGCCAGCAGCTTAGCCCGACTAGCGGGGCTTTACAATGAGCAGTTCTTC | CASSLARLAGLYNEQFF
TRBJ1-6 | - | TRBV27 | - | TGTGCCAGCAGTTTGGCCGGACGCTCCTATAATTCACCCCTCCACTTT | CASSLAGRSYNSPLHF
TRBJ2-7 | - | TRBV20-1 | - | TGCAGAATGTTAGGGACAACGAGCTCCTACGAGCAGTACTTC | CRMLGTTSSYEQYF
TRBJ2-1 | - | TRBV11-1 | TRBD2 | TGTGCCAGCAGCGGCGGTGCTAGCGGCTCCTACAATGAGCAGTTCTTC | CASSGGASGSYNEQFF
TRBJ2-1 | - | TRBV4-3 | - | TGCGCCAACAGCCAAGATAGCATGTCCTCCTACAATGAGCAGTTCTTC | CANSQDSMSSYNEQFF
TRBJ2-1 | few | TRBV4-2 | TRBD2 | TGTGCCAGCAGCCAAGATCGGCGGGGGGCCTACAATGAGCAGTTCTTC | CASSQDRRGAYNEQFF
TRBJ2-5 | - | TRBV4-3 | - | TGCGCCAGCAGCCCAAGCGGGCGGGAACCCAATGAGCAGTACTTC | CASSPSGREPNEQYF
TRBJ2-5 | - | TRBV6-2/TRBV6-3 | - | TGTGCCATAGCAGGAGACCAAGAGACCCAGTACTTC | CAIAGDQETQYF
TRBJ1-6 | - | TRBV6-2/TRBV6-3 | - | TGTGCCAGCAGTGATACAGGGCCGACCTCACCCCTCCACTTT | CASSDTGPTSPLHF
TRBJ1-1 | - | TRBV15 | - | TGTGCCACCAGCAGAATCCATTCAGGGGAAGTCGAAGCTTTCTTT | CATSRIHSGEVEAFF
TRBJ1-6 | - | TRBV28 | - | TGTGCCAGCAGTTTCCAGGGATTAGATTATTCACCCCTCCACTTT | CASSFQGLDYSPLHF
TRBJ2-1 | - | TRBV5-1 | TRBD1 | TGCGCCAGCAGTGAGCCAGGGGGTTACAATGAGCAGTTCTTC | CASSEPGGYNEQFF
TRBJ2-5 | - | TRBV9 | - | TGTGCCAGCAGCGTAAAAGGGCAGGGTATTTACAATGAGCAGTACTTC | CASSVKGQGIYNEQYF
TRBJ1-6 | few | TRBV6-2/TRBV6-3 | - | TGTGCCAGCAGTTACGGACGGGAGAATTCACCCCTCCACTTT | CASSYGRENSPLHF
TRBJ2-3 | few | TRBV7-3 | TRBD2 | TGTGCCAGCAGCTTTGACGGGGGGGCAGATACGCAGTATTTT | CASSFDGGADTQYF
TRBJ1-6 | few | TRBV6-2/TRBV6-3 | - | TGTGCCAGCAGTTACTCCGCCGGGACGGGGAGCTCCTATAATTCACCCCTCCACTTT | CASSYSAGTGSSYNSPLHF
TRBJ2-3 | many | TRBV10-3 | - | TGTGCCATCCAGGGGGAGGTGGATACGCAGTATTTT | CAIQGEVDTQYF